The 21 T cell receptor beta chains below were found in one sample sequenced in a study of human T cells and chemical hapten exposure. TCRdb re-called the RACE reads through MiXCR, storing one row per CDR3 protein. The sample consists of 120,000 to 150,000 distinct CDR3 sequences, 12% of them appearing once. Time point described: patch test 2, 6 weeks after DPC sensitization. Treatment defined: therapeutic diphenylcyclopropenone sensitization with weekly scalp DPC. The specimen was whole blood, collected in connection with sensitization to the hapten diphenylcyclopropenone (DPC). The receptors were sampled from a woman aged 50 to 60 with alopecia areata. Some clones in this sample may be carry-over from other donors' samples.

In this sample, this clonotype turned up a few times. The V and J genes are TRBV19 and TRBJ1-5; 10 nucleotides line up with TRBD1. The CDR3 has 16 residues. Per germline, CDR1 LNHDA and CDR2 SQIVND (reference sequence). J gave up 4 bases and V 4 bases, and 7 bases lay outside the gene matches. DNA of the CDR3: TGTGCCAGTAGTACCCCCTGGGGACAGGGGAATCAGCCCCAGCATTTT. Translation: CASSTPWGQGNQPQHF. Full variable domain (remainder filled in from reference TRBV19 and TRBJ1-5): DGGITQSPKYLFRKEGQNVTLSCEQNLNHDAMYWYRQDPGQGLRLIYYSQIVNDFQKGDIAEGYSVSREKKESFPLTVTSAQKNPTAFYLCASSTPWGQGNQPQHFGDGTRLSIL.

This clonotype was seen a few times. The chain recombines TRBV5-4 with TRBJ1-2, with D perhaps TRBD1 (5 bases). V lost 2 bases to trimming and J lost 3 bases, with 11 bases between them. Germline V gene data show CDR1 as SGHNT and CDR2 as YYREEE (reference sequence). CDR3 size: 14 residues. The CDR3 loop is CASSFGTEDYGYTF. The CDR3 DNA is TGTGCCAGCAGCTTCGGGACGGAGGACTATGGCTACACCTTC.

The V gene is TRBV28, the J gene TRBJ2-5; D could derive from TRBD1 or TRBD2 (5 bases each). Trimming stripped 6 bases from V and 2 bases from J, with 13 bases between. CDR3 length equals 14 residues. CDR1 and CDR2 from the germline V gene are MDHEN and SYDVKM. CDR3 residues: CASSLGRMQETQYF. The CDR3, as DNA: TGTGCCAGCAGCCTGGGACGGATGCAAGAGACCCAGTACTTC.

The CDR3 sequence is CASSPSGSLNEQFF. CDR3 nucleotide sequence: TGTGCCAGCTCACCTAGCGGGAGTTTGAATGAGCAGTTCTTC. This chain connects TRBV18 to TRBJ2-1; 9 bases line up with TRBD2. This CDR3 contains 14 residues. Looked up from germline, CDR1 is KGHSH and CDR2 is LQKENI. Germline trimming cut 3 bases from V and 7 bases from J; bases unmatched to any gene: 4. The full variable domain, with the rest looked up from reference TRBV18 and TRBJ2-1, is NAGVMQNPRHLVRRRGQEARLRCSPMKGHSHVYWYRQLPEEGLKFMVYLQKENIIDESGMPKERFSAEFPKEGPSILRIQQVVRGDSAAYFCASSPSGSLNEQFFGPGTRLTVL.

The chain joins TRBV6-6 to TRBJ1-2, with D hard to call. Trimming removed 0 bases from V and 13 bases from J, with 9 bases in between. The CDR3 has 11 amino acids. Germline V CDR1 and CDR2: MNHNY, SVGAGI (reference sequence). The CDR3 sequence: CASSYSSIFTF. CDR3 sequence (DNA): TGTGCCAGCAGTTACTCCAGTATCTTCACCTTC.

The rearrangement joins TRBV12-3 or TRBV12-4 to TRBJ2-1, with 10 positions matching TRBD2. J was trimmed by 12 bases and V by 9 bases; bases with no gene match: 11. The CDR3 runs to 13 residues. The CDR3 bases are TGTGCCAGTTCGGGACTAGCGCTGGTCGGGCAGTTCTTC. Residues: CASSGLALVGQFF.

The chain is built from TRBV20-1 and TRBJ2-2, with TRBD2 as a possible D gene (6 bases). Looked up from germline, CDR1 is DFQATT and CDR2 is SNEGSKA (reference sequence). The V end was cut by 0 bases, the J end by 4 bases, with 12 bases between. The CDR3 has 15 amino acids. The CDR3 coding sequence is TGCAGTGCTAGAGATCACGGGAGAGGCACCGGGGAGCTGTTTTTT. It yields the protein CSARDHGRGTGELFF.

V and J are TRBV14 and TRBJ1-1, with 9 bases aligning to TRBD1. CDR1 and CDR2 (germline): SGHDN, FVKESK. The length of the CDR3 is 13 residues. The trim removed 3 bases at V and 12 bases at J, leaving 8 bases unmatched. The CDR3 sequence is CASSQPNRGHPFF. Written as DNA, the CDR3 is TGTGCCAGCAGCCAGCCGAACAGGGGGCATCCTTTCTTT.

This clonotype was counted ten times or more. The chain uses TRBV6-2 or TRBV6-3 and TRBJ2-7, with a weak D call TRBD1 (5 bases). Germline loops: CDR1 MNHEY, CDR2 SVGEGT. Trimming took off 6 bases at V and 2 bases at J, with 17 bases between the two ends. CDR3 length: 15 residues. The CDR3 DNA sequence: TGTGCCAGCAGACCGCCGAGACAGCGCCCCTACGAGCAGTACTTC. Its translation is CASRPPRQRPYEQYF.

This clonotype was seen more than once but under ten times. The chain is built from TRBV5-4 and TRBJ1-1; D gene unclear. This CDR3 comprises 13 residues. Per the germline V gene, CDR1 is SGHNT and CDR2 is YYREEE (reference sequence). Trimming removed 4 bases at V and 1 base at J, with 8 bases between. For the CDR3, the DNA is TGTGCCAGCAGCGAAAGTTGGAACACTGAAGCTTTCTTT. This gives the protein CASSESWNTEAFF.

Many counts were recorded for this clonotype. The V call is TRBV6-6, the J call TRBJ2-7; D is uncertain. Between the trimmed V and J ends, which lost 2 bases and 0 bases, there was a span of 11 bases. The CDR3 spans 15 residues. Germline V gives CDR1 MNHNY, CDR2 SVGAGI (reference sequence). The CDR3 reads CASSYDPRLSYEQYF. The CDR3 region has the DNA TGTGCCAGCAGTTACGACCCTAGGCTCTCCTACGAGCAGTACTTC.

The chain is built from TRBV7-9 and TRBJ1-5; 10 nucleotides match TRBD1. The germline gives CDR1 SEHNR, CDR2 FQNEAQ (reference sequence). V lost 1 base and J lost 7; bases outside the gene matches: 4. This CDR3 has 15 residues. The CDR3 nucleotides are TGTGCCAGCAGCTTAGGACAGGGGGCGGGACAGCCCCAGCATTTT. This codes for CASSLGQGAGQPQHF.

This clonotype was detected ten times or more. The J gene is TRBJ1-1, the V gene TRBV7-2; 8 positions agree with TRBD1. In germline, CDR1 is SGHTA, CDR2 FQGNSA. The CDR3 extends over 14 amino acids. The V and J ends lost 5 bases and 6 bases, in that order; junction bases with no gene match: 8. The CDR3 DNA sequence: TGTGCCAGCAGCCTACAGGGGGAAACGGCTGAAGCTTTCTTT. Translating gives CASSLQGETAEAFF.

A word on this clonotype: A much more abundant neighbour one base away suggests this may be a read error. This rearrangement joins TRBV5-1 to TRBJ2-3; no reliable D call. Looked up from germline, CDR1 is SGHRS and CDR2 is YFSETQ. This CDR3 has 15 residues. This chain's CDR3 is CASTPWAGRTVTQYF. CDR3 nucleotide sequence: TGCGCCAGCACTCCTTGGGCCGGACGCACAGTTACGCAGTATTTT.

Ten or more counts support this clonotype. The CDR3 DNA reads TGCGCCAGCAGTCCCGGGTTTGAGGTAAACACTGAAGCTTTCTTT. Translated, it gives CASSPGFEVNTEAFF. The chain links TRBV5-1 to TRBJ1-1; D not certain. Trimming took 5 bases from V and 2 from J, leaving 16 bases between them. CDR1 is SGHRS and CDR2 is YFSETQ in the germline V gene. The CDR3 consists of 15 residues.

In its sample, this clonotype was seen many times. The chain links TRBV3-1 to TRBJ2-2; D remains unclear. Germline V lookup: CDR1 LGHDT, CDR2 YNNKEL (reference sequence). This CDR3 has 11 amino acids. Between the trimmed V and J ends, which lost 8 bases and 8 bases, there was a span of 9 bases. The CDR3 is CASGLSGELFF. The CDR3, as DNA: TGTGCCAGCGGGCTATCAGGGGAGCTGTTTTTT.

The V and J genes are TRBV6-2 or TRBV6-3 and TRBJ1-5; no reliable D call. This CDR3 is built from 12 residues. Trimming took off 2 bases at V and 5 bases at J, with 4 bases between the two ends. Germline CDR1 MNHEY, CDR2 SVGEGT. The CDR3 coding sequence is TGTGCCAGCAGTTACGGGTATCAGCCCCAGCATTTT. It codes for CASSYGYQPQHF.

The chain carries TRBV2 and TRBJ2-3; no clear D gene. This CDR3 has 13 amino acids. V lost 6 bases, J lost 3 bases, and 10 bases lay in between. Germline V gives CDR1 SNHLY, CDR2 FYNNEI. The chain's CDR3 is CASRVPGTDTQYF. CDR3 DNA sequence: TGTGCCAGCAGGGTCCCCGGTACAGATACGCAGTATTTT.

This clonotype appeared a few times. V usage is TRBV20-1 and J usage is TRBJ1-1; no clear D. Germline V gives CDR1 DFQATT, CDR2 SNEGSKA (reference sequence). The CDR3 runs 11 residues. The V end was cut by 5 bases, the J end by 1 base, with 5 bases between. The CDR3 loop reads CSASRNTEAFF. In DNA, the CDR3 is TGCAGTGCTTCCAGGAACACTGAAGCTTTCTTT.

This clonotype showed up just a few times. CDR3 DNA: TGTGCCAGCAGTTTAAATAGGGAATCCGGCTACACCTTC. It codes for CASSLNRESGYTF. This chain connects TRBV12-3 or TRBV12-4 to TRBJ1-2; D ambiguous. The CDR3 is 13 amino acids. Trimming left V 2 bases short and J 8 bases short, with 12 bases between.

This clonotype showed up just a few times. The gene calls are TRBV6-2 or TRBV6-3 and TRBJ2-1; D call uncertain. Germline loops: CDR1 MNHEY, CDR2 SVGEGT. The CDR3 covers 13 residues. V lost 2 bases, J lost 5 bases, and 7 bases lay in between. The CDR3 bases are TGTGCCAGCAGTTACGGACCGGACAATGAGCAGTTCTTC. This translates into CASSYGPDNEQFF.